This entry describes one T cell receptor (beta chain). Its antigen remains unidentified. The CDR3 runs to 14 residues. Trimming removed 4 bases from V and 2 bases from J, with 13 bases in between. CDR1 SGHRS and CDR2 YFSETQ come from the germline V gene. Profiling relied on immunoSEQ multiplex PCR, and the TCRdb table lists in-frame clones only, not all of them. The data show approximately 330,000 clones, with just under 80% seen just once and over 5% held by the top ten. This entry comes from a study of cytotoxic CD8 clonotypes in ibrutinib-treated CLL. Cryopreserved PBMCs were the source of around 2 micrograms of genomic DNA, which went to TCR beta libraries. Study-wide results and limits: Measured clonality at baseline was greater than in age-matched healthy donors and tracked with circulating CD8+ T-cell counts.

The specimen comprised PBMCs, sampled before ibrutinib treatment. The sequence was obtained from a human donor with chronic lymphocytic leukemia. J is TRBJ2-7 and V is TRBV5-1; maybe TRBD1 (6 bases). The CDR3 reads CASSAVGATYEQYF. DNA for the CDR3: TGCGCCAGCAGCGCCGTGGGGGCGACCTACGAGCAGTACTTC.